This T cell receptor (beta chain) was found in a study of OX40 agonist ivuxolimab in advanced cancers. As for the study in general: The study gave patients intravenous ivuxolimab at 0.01 to 10 mg/kg every 2 weeks. Dose-escalation subjects each had hepatocellular carcinoma, melanoma, renal cell or head and neck cancer.

Baseline was the first blood sampling point, followed by cycle 4 day 1 and cycle 7 day 1. Comment on this clone: No antigen is known for it.

The study, taken as a whole, reports: On average, a greater number of expanded clones characterised CD8+ T cells relative to CD4+.

This CDR3 has 13 amino acids. V dropped 3 bases and J dropped 4; count of bases not matched to a gene: 2. CDR1 and CDR2 (germline): SGDLS, YYNGEE. Sequencing was performed with immunoSEQ multiplex PCR; in TCRdb, only in-frame clones are kept and a portion is missing. This table has 48,000 or so clones, 80% to 90% appearing once. This clonotype was obtained from an adult with an advanced solid tumor such as melanoma, head and neck, liver or kidney cancer. The sample was CD4+ or CD8+ T cells sorted from blood, taken in a trial of the OX40 agonist ivuxolimab. This chain links TRBV9 with TRBJ2-5; TRBD1 matches at 8 bases. CDR3 amino acids: CASSGTGRETQYF. The CDR3 DNA reads TGTGCCAGCAGCGGGACAGGGCGAGAGACCCAGTACTTC.